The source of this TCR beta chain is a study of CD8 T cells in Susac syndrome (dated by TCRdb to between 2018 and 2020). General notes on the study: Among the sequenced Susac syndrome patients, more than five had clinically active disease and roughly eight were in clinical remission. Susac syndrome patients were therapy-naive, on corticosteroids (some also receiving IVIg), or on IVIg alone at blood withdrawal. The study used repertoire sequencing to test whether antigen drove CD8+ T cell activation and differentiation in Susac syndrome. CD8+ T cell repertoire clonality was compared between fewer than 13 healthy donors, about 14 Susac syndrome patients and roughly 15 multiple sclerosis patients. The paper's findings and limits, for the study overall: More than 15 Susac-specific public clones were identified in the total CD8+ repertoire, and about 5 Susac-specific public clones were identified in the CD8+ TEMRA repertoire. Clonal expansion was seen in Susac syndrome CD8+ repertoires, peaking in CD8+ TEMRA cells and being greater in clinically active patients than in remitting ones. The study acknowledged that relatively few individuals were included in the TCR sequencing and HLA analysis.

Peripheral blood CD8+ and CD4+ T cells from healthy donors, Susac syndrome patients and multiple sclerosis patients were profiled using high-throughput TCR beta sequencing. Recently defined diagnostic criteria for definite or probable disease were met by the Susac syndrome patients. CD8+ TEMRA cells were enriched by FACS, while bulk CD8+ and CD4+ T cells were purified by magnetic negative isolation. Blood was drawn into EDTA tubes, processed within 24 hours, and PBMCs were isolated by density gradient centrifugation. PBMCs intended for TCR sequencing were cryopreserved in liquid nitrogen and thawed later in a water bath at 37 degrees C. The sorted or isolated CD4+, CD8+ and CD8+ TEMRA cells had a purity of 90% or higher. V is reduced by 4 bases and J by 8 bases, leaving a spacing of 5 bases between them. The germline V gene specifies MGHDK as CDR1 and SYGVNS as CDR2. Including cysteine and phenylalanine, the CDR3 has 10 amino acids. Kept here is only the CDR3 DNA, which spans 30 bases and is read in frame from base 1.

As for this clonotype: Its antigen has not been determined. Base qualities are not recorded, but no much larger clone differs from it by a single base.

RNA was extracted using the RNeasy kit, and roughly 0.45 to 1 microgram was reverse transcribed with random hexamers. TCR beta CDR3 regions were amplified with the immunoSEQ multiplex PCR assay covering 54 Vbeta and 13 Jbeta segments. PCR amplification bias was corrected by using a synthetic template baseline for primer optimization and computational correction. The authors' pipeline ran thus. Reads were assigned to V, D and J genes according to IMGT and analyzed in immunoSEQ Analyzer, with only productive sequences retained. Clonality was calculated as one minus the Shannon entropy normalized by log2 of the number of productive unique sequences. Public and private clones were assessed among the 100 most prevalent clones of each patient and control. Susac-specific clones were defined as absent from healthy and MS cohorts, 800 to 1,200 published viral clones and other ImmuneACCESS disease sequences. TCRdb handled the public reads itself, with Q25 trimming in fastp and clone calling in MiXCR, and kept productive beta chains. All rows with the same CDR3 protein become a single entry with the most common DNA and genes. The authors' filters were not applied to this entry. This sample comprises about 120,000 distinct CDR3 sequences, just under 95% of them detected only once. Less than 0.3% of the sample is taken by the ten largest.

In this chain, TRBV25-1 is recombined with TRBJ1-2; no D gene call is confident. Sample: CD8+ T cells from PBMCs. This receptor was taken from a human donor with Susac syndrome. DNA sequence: TGTGCCAGCAGTGGACTAGGCTACACCTTC. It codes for CASSGLGYTF.